Each of the 29 T cell receptor beta chains below was sequenced from the same sample in a study of neurological immune-mediated disorders. TCRdb re-analysed the 5' RACE reads in MiXCR, keeping a single row per CDR3 protein. The repertoire holds 75,000 to 80,000 distinct CDR3 sequences, 4% to 6% seen once, with around 2.3% in the top ten. Sequenced material: PBMCs. All receptors derive from a woman in her 30s with multiple sclerosis.

The table lists this clonotype with a count of one. For the CDR3, the DNA is TGCAGCGTCCCAGGGACAGGGGGCCCTGAGCAGTTCTTC. As protein: CSVPGTGGPEQFF. The chain joins TRBV29-1 to TRBJ2-1; TRBD1 aligns across 12 bases. This CDR3 is built from 13 residues. V lost 6 bases to trimming and J lost 9 bases; unmatched junction nucleotides: 6. Germline V CDR1 and CDR2: SQVTM, ANQGSEA.

In its sample, this clonotype was seen many times. The chain couples TRBV7-9 to TRBJ2-7; TRBD1 might be the D (6 bases). The CDR3 has 14 amino acids. The germline gives CDR1 SEHNR, CDR2 FQNEAQ (reference sequence). Trimming pared 5 bases from V and 2 bases from J, leaving 13 bases between. CDR3 nucleotide sequence: TGTGCCAGCAGCAGTAGCAGGGGAACCTACGAGCAGTACTTC. It translates to CASSSSRGTYEQYF.

This clonotype appeared many times. This chain joins TRBV20-1 and TRBJ1-1, with 8 bases that match TRBD1. Germline V gives CDR1 DFQATT, CDR2 SNEGSKA (reference sequence). The CDR3 runs 13 residues. Trimming removed 3 bases from V and 11 bases from J; junction bases left unmatched: 11. The chain's CDR3 is CSARKPTGVVAFF. The CDR3 DNA sequence: TGCAGTGCTAGGAAACCGACAGGGGTTGTGGCTTTCTTT.

This clonotype was recorded many times. The chain is built from TRBV10-3 and TRBJ1-2; no clear D gene. The V gene's germline CDR1 is ENHRY and CDR2 SYGVKD. The V end was cut by 7 bases, the J end by 6 bases, with 21 bases between. The CDR3 sequence is 15 residues long. CDR3 sequence: CAITPSGGPSHGYTF. CDR3 sequence (DNA): TGTGCCATCACCCCATCAGGTGGGCCATCCCATGGCTACACCTTC.

This clonotype was picked up many times. The chain is built from TRBV5-1 and TRBJ2-3; 10 bases line up with TRBD2. The J segment lost 3 bases and the V segment lost 4 bases, leaving 5 bases of the junction unmatched. The CDR3 sequence is 15 residues long. Germline V gene data show CDR1 as SGHRS and CDR2 as YFSETQ. The CDR3 region is CASSPPGLATDTQYF. DNA of the CDR3: TGCGCCAGCAGCCCACCGGGACTAGCGACAGATACGCAGTATTTT. The full variable domain, its missing parts supplied by reference TRBV5-1 and TRBJ2-3, is KAGVTQTPRYLIKTRGQQVTLSCSPISGHRSVSWYQQTPGQGLQFLFEYFSETQRNKGNFPGRFSGRQFSNSRSEMNVSTLELGDSALYLCASSPPGLATDTQYFGPGTRLTVL.

A word on this clonotype: A much larger clone is a single base away; this may be a read error. The rearrangement joins TRBV12-3 or TRBV12-4 to TRBJ1-5, with no clear D. This CDR3 has 14 residues. The CDR3 loop is CASTTSYSNQPHHF. Written as DNA, the CDR3 is TGTGCCAGCACAACCAGTTATAGCAATCAGCCCCATCATTTT.

This clonotype was detected ten times or more. The V gene is TRBV15, the J gene TRBJ2-7; TRBD1 might be the D (6 bases). Germline V lookup: CDR1 LNHNV, CDR2 YYDKDF (reference sequence). Trimming stripped 5 bases from V and 6 bases from J, with 14 bases between. This CDR3 contains 13 residues. CDR3: CATSSLQGGEQYV. The CDR3 DNA sequence: TGTGCCACCAGCTCACTACAGGGTGGCGAGCAGTACGTC.

This clonotype was observed at least ten times. V usage is TRBV4-1 and J usage is TRBJ1-5, with D perhaps TRBD1 (5 bases). This CDR3 is built from 13 residues. Looked up from germline, CDR1 is MGHRA and CDR2 is YSYEKL. V was clipped by 4 bases and J by 7 bases, with 11 bases between them. The DNA for the CDR3 is TGCGCCAGCAGCCCACAGGTTAGGCAGCCCCAGCATTTT. This translates into CASSPQVRQPQHF.

V gene TRBV20-1 combines with J gene TRBJ2-7, with TRBD2 matching over 15 bases. Germline V gene data show CDR1 as DFQATT and CDR2 as SNEGSKA (reference sequence). Losses at the gene ends were 3 bases for V and 5 bases for J; bases not matched to a gene: 2. The CDR3 has 14 residues. The CDR3 here is CSASGTSGGHEQYV. CDR3 bases: TGCAGTGCTAGCGGGACTAGCGGGGGGCACGAGCAGTACGTC.

This clonotype occurred many times. The chain carries TRBV5-1 and TRBJ1-2; D possibly corresponds to TRBD1 (5 bases). Germline CDR1 reads SGHRS; CDR2 reads YFSETQ. V gave up 4 bases and J gave up 0 bases, with 19 bases separating them. This CDR3 region has 17 residues. In nucleotides, the CDR3 is TGCGCCAGCAGCCCGGACTCTAAGGGGAAACCTAACTATGGCTACACCTTC. Protein: CASSPDSKGKPNYGYTF.

Many counts were recorded for this clonotype. The chain links TRBV20-1 to TRBJ1-4; tentative D call: TRBD1 (5 bases). Germline CDR1 reads DFQATT; CDR2 reads SNEGSKA (reference sequence). The CDR3 extends over 14 amino acids. Trimming pared 4 bases from V and 8 bases from J, leaving 17 bases between. CDR3 nucleotide sequence: TGCAGTGCTACCGCGGGGGGGAACGGGGAAAAACTGTTTTTT. It encodes CSATAGGNGEKLFF.

The CDR3 DNA follows: TGCGCCAGCAGCTTGGCCGGGGCTAGTAATTCACCCCTCCACTTT. Protein sequence: CASSLAGASNSPLHF. V and J are TRBV5-1 and TRBJ1-6; the D gene is possibly TRBD1 (5 bases). The length of the CDR3 is 15 residues. Between the trimmed V and J ends, which lost 0 bases and 6 bases, there was a span of 10 bases. The germline V gene encodes CDR1 SGHRS and CDR2 YFSETQ.

This clonotype was observed at least ten times. The V and J genes are TRBV11-2 and TRBJ2-1, with 8 nucleotides matching TRBD2. From germline, CDR1 is SGHAT and CDR2 FQNNGV. V trimming: 1 base; J trimming: 7 bases; junction bases outside the gene matches: 6. The CDR3 extends over 15 amino acids. CDR3 nucleotide sequence: TGTGCCAGCAGCTTAGGTCTAGCGGGCGAAAATGAGCAGTTCTTC. It yields the protein CASSLGLAGENEQFF. Variable domain in full (rest from reference TRBV11-2 and TRBJ2-1): EAGVAQSPRYKIIEKRQSVAFWCNPISGHATLYWYQQILGQGPKLLIQFQNNGVVDDSQLPKDRFSAERLKGVDSTLKIQPAKLEDSAVYLCASSLGLAGENEQFFGPGTRLTVL.

This clonotype showed up many times. The CDR3 DNA sequence: TGTGCCAGCAGTAAACTAGCCAAAAACATTCAGTACTTC. It specifies CASSKLAKNIQYF. The chain has TRBV27 and TRBJ2-4; no clear D gene. From germline, CDR1 is MNHEY and CDR2 SMNVEV (reference sequence). V was cut by 5 bases and J by 0 bases, with 5 bases left in between. The CDR3 totals 13 residues.

This clonotype was observed many times. The gene calls are TRBV20-1 and TRBJ2-1; D call uncertain. Germline V gene sequence: CDR1 DFQATT, CDR2 SNEGSKA (reference sequence). CDR3 length equals 10 residues. V lost 3 bases to trimming and J lost 10 bases, with 7 bases between them. This chain's CDR3 is CSASNDEQFF. Here the CDR3 DNA reads TGCAGTGCTAGTAACGACGAGCAGTTCTTC.

The sample holds many counts of this clonotype. V and J are TRBV5-1 and TRBJ2-3; no clear D. V was clipped by 1 base and J by 2 bases, with 8 bases between them. Germline V gives CDR1 SGHRS, CDR2 YFSETQ. The CDR3 covers 14 residues. The CDR3 reads CASSLPDITDTQYF. DNA for the CDR3: TGCGCCAGCAGCTTGCCAGATATCACAGATACGCAGTATTTT.

This clonotype appeared a few times. This chain joins TRBV20-1 and TRBJ2-1, with 9 bases fitting TRBD1. Trimming removed 1 base from V and 0 bases from J; junction bases left unmatched: 10. The CDR3 totals 18 residues. Germline-derived CDR1 and CDR2 are DFQATT and SNEGSKA (reference sequence). The CDR3 spells CSARVVTGGGGSYNEQFF. The CDR3 bases are TGCAGTGCTAGAGTCGTGACAGGGGGTGGCGGCTCCTACAATGAGCAGTTCTTC.

This clonotype occurred many times. The chain recombines TRBV5-1 with TRBJ1-1; 8 nucleotides line up with TRBD1. CDR3 length: 14 amino acids. The ends lost 4 bases at V and 10 bases at J; junction bases unmatched: 12. Looked up from germline, CDR1 is SGHRS and CDR2 is YFSETQ. The CDR3 sequence is CASSTGQALEVAFF. In nucleotides, the CDR3 is TGCGCCAGCAGCACGGGACAGGCCCTCGAGGTAGCTTTCTTT.

This clonotype was observed at least ten times. An end of the junction does not agree with germline; a read error may underlie this. The chain is built from TRBV30 and TRBJ1-6, with D perhaps TRBD1 (6 bases). The CDR3 length is 13 residues. Per germline, CDR1 GTSNPN and CDR2 SVGIG (reference sequence). Here the CDR3 reads CAWGTGLSSTLNF. The CDR3 nucleotides are TGTGCCTGGGGTACAGGGTTGAGTTCAACCCTCAACTTT.

The sample holds many counts of this clonotype. The J gene is TRBJ1-2, the V gene TRBV18; TRBD1 matches 7 bases. Trimming took 0 bases from V and 7 from J; bases not matched to a gene: 5. The germline V gene encodes CDR1 KGHSH and CDR2 LQKENI. The CDR3 is 14 amino acids. The CDR3 reads CASSPPPAGGGYTF. The CDR3 DNA sequence: TGTGCCAGCTCACCACCGCCGGCAGGGGGTGGCTACACCTTC.

This clonotype was seen at least ten times. V gene TRBV14 combines with J gene TRBJ2-1; 10 positions agree with TRBD2. The junction had 14 bases not matched to a gene; V was cut back by 2 bases and J by 10 bases. The CDR3 length is 17 residues. Per the germline V gene, CDR1 is SGHDN and CDR2 is FVKESK. Here the CDR3 reads CASSQRLGTSVSKEQFF. CDR3 DNA sequence: TGTGCCAGCAGCCAACGGCTTGGGACTAGCGTGTCTAAAGAGCAGTTCTTC. The full variable domain, in which reference TRBV14 and TRBJ2-1 provide the parts outside the CDR3, is EAGVTQFPSHSVIEKGQTVTLRCDPISGHDNLYWYRRVMGKEIKFLLHFVKESKQDESGMPNNRFLAERTGGTYSTLKVQPAELEDSGVYFCASSQRLGTSVSKEQFFGPGTRLTVL.

There are many counts of this clonotype. The chain has TRBV12-3 or TRBV12-4 and TRBJ2-5, with D possibly matching TRBD2 (6 bases). This CDR3 comprises 13 residues. Trimming cost V 7 bases and J 2 bases, with 11 bases left between them. The CDR3 here is CASTLAGQETQYF. Here the CDR3 DNA reads TGTGCCAGCACTCTTGCGGGACAAGAGACCCAGTACTTC.

In this sample, this clonotype turned up many times. The chain recombines TRBV12-3 or TRBV12-4 with TRBJ1-1; 9 nucleotides agree with TRBD1. V gave up 2 bases and J gave up 1 base; unmatched junction bases: 2. There are 15 residues in the CDR3. The chain's CDR3 is CASSLSTGGNTEAFF. Here the CDR3 DNA reads TGTGCCAGCAGTTTATCGACAGGGGGGAACACTGAAGCTTTCTTT.

In this sample, this clonotype turned up a few times. The chain recombines TRBV5-6 with TRBJ2-1; the match to TRBD1 covers 7 bases. The V gene end was trimmed by 0 bases and the J gene end by 6 bases; junction bases not matched to a gene: 3. CDR1 and CDR2 from the germline V gene are SGHDT and YYEEEE. This CDR3 is built from 14 residues. CDR3 DNA: TGTGCCAGCAGCTTGGAGGCAGGGGGCAATGAGCAGTTCTTC. Residues: CASSLEAGGNEQFF. Based on the CDR3 plus reference TRBV5-6 and TRBJ2-1, the full variable domain is DAGVTQSPTHLIKTRGQQVTLRCSPKSGHDTVSWYQQALGQGPQFIFQYYEEEERQRGNFPDRFSGHQFPNYSSELNVNALLLGDSALYLCASSLEAGGNEQFFGPGTRLTVL.

Many counts were recorded for this clonotype. The V gene is TRBV20-1, the J gene TRBJ1-1; D is uncertain. Germline V gene sequence: CDR1 DFQATT, CDR2 SNEGSKA (reference sequence). This CDR3 is built from 13 residues. V shed 1 base and J shed 0 bases, with 6 bases lying between them. CDR3 bases: TGCAGTGCTAGAGCACAGATGAACACTGAAGCTTTCTTT. Residues: CSARAQMNTEAFF.

This clonotype came up many times. The chain links TRBV7-7 to TRBJ1-4; no definite D call. This CDR3 has 14 residues. The germline CDR1 and CDR2 sequences are SSHAT and FNYEAQ (reference sequence). V shed 2 bases and J shed 6 bases, with 10 bases lying between them. The CDR3: CASSLYSSDEKLFF. DNA of the CDR3: TGTGCCAGCAGCTTATATTCCTCAGATGAAAAACTGTTTTTT.

This chain joins TRBV20-1 and TRBJ2-1; 12 bases fit TRBD2. This CDR3 has 17 amino acids. Germline-derived CDR1 and CDR2 are DFQATT and SNEGSKA (reference sequence). Losses at the gene ends were 3 bases for V and 0 bases for J; bases not matched to a gene: 6. The CDR3 protein is CSASLASGRGSYNEQFF. CDR3 in DNA: TGCAGTGCTAGTCTAGCTAGCGGGAGGGGCTCCTACAATGAGCAGTTCTTC.

V is TRBV20-1 and J is TRBJ2-5; 10 bases line up with TRBD2. The length of the CDR3 is 16 residues. Germline CDR1 is DFQATT and CDR2 is SNEGSKA (reference sequence). The junction had 11 bases not matched to a gene; V was cut back by 6 bases and J by 1 base. DNA of the CDR3: TGCAGTGCCCAGAGGCCTAGCGGGAGTTTCCAAGAGACCCAGTACTTC. The encoded protein is CSAQRPSGSFQETQYF.

The table lists this clonotype with many counts. This chain joins TRBV20-1 and TRBJ2-1, with TRBD2 matching over 11 bases. CDR3 length: 15 residues. Germline loops: CDR1 DFQATT, CDR2 SNEGSKA (reference sequence). V shed 6 bases, J shed 2 bases, and the junction held 6 bases outside the gene matches. CDR3 nucleotides: TGCAGTGCCATTGATAGCGGGAGGGCCTACAATGAGCAGTTCTTC. It encodes CSAIDSGRAYNEQFF.